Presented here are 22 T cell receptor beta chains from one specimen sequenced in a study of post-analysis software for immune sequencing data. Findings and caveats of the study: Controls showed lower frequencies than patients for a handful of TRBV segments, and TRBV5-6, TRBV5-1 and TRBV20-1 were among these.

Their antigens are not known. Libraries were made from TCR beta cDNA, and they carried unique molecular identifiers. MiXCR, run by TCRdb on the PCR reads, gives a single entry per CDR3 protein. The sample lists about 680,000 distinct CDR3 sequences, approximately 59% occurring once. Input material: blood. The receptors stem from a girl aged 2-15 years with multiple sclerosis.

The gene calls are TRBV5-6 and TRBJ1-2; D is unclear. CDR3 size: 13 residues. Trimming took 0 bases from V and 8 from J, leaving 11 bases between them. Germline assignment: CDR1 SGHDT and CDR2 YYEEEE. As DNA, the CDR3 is TGTGCCAGCAGCTTGGAAAGGGCCGGCGGCTACACCTTC. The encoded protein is CASSLERAGGYTF.

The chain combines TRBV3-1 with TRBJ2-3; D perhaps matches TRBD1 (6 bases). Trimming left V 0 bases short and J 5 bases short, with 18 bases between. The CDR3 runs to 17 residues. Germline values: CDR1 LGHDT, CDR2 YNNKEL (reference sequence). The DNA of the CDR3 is TGTGCCAGCAGCCAAGATGAGGAAGGACAGTTCAAAGATACGCAGTATTTT. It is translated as CASSQDEEGQFKDTQYF.

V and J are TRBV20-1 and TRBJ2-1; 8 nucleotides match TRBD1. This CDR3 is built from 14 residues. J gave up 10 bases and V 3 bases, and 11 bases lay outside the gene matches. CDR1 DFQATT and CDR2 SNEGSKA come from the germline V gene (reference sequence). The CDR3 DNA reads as TGCAGTGCTAGTAGGGTGACAGGGGATGGCGAGCAGTTCTTC. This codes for CSASRVTGDGEQFF.

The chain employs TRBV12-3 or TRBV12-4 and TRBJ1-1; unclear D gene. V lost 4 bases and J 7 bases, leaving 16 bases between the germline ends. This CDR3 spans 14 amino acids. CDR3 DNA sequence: TGTGCCAGCAGTTACGGAGGCAGCTACAATGAAGCTTTCTTT. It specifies CASSYGGSYNEAFF.

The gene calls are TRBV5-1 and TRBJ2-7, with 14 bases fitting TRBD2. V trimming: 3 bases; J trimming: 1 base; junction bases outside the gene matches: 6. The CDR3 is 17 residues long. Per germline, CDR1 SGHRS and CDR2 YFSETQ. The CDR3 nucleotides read TGCGCCAGCAGCTACGGACTAGCGGGAGGTGAATCCTACGAGCAGTACTTC. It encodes CASSYGLAGGESYEQYF.

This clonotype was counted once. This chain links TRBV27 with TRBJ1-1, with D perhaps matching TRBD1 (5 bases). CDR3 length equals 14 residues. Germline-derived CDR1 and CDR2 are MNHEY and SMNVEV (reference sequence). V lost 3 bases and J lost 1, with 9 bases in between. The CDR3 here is CASSFSGRNTEAFF. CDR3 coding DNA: TGTGCCAGCAGTTTTTCGGGACGGAACACTGAAGCTTTCTTT.

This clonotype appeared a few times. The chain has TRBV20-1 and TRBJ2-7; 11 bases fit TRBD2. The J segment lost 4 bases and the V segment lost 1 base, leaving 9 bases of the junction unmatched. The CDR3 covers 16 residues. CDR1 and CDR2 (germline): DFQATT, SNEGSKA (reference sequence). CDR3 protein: CSARVRLAGFPYEQYF. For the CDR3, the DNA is TGCAGTGCTAGAGTGCGACTAGCGGGATTTCCTTACGAGCAGTACTTC.

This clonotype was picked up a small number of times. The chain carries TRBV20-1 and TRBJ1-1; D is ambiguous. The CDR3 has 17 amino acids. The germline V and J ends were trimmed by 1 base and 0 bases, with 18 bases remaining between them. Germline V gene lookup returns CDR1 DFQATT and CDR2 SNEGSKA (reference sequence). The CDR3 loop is CSARGGGEEGMNTEAFF. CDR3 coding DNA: TGCAGTGCTAGAGGCGGCGGTGAAGAAGGCATGAACACTGAAGCTTTCTTT.

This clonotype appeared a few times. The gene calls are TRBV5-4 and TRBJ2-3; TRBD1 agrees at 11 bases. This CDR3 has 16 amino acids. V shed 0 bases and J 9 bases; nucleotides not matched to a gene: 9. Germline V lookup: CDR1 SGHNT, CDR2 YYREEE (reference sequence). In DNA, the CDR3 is TGTGCCAGCAGCTTGGCCGGGACAGGGGGATTCTCCACGCAGTATTTT. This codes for CASSLAGTGGFSTQYF.

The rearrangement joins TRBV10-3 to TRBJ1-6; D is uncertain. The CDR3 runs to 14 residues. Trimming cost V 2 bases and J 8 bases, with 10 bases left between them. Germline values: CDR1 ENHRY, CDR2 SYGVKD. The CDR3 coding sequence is TGTGCCATCAGTGAGCGGGGTATGGATTCACCCCTCCACTTT. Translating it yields CAISERGMDSPLHF.

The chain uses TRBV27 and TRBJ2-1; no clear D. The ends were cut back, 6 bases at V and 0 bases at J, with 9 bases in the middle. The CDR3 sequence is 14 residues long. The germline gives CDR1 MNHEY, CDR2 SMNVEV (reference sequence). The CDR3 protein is CASRGPNSYNEQFF. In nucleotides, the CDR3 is TGTGCCAGCAGAGGACCGAACTCCTACAATGAGCAGTTCTTC.

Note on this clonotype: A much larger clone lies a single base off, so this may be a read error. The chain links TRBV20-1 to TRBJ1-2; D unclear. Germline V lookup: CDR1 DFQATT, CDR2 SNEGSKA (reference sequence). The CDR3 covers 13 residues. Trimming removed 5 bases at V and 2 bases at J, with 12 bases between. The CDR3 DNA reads TGCAGTGCTGTCACAGAGTTGAACTATGGCTACACCTTC. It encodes CSAVTELNYGYTF.

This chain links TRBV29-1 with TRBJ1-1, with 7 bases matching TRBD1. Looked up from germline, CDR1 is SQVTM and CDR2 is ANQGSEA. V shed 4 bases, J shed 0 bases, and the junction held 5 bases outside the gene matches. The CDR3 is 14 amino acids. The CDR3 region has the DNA TGCAGCGTTGGGAACAGGGGTATGAACACTGAAGCTTTCTTT. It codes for CSVGNRGMNTEAFF.

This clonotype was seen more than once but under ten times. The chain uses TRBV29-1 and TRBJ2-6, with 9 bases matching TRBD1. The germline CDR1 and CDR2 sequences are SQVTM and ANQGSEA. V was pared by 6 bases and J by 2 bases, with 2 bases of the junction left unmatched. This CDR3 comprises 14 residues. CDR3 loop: CSVGTGTGANVLTF. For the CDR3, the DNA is TGCAGCGTAGGGACAGGGACTGGGGCCAACGTCCTGACTTTC.

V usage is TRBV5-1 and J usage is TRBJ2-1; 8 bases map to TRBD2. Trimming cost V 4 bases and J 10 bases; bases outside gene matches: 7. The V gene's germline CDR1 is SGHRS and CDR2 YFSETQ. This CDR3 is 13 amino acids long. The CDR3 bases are TGCGCCAGCAGCAGACGGGAGGGCCACGAGCAGTTCTTC. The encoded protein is CASSRREGHEQFF.

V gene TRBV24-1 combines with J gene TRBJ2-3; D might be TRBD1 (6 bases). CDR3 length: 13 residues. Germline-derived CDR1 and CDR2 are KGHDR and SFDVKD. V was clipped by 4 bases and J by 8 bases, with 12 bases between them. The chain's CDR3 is CATSEQGVGTQYF. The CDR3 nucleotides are TGTGCCACCAGTGAACAGGGTGTTGGTACGCAGTATTTT.

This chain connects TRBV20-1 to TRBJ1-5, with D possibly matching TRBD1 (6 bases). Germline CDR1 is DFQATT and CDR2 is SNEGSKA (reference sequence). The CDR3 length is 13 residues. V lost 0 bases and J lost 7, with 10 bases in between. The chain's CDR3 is CSAREGARQPQHF. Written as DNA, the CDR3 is TGCAGTGCTAGAGAGGGGGCCAGGCAGCCCCAGCATTTT.

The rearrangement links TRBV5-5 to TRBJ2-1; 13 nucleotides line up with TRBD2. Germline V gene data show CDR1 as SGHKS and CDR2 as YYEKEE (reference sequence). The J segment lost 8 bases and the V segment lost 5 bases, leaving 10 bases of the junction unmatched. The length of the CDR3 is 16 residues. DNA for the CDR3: TGTGCCAGCAGTCATGGACTAGCGGGAGTGGAAGATGAGCAGTTCTTC. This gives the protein CASSHGLAGVEDEQFF.

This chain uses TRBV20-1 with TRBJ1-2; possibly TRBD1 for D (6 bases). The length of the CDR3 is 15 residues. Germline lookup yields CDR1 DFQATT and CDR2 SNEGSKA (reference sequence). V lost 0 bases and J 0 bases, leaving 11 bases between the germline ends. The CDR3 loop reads CSARDHRESNYGYTF. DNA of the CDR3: TGCAGTGCTAGAGACCACAGGGAGTCTAACTATGGCTACACCTTC.

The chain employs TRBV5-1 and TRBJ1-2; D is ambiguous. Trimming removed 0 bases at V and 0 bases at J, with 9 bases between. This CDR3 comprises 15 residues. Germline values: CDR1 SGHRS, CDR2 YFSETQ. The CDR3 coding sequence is TGCGCCAGCAGCTTGGGACAACCAACTAACTATGGCTACACCTTC. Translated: CASSLGQPTNYGYTF. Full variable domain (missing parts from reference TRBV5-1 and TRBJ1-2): KAGVTQTPRYLIKTRGQQVTLSCSPISGHRSVSWYQQTPGQGLQFLFEYFSETQRNKGNFPGRFSGRQFSNSRSEMNVSTLELGDSALYLCASSLGQPTNYGYTFGSGTRLTVV.

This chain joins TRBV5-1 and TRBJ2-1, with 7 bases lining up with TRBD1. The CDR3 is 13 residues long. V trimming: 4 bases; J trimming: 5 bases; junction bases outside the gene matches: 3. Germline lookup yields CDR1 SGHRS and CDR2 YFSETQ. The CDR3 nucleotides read TGCGCCAGCAGCGTGACAGGGAACAATGAGCAGTTCTTC. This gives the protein CASSVTGNNEQFF.

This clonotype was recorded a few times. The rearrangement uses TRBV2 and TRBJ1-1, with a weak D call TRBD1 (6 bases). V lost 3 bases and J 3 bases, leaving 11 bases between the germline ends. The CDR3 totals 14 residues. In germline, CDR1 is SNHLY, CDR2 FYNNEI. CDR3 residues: CASSERGGDTEAFF. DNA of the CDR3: TGTGCCAGCAGTGAGAGGGGGGGGGACACTGAAGCTTTCTTT.